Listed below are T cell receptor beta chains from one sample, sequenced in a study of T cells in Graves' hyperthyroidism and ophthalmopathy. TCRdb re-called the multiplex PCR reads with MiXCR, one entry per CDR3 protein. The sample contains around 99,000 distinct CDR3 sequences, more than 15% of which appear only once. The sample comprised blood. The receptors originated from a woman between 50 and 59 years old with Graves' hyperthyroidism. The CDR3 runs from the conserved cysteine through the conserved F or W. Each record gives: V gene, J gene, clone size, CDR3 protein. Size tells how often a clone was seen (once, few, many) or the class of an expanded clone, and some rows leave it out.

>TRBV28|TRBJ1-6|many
CASSWTGPSPLHF
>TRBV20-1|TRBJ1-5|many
CSARQSNQPQHF
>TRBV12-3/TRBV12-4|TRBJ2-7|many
CASSFVTGSHEQYF
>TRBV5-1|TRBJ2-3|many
CASSPTVAGDTDTQYF
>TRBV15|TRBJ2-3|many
CATSRDSRDTDTQYF
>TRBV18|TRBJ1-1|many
CASSFTQGSRSPEAFF
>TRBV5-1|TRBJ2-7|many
CASSFQTGSSYEQYF
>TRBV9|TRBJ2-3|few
CASSGSPGRADTQYF
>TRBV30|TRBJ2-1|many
CAWTAAVNEQFF
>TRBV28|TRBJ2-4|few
CASSLRELAKNIQYF
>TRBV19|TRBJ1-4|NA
CASSNDAGEKLFF
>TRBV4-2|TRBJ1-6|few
CASSQEARLTSRDNSPLHF
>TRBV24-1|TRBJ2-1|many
CATGGAVGGNEQFF
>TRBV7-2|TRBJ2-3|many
CASSFTSGRAGTQYF
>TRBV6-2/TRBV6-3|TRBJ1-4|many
CAIGTAGTNEKLFF
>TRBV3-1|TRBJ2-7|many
CASSYGTSGSNEQYF
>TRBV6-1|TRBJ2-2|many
CASSVRTGELFF
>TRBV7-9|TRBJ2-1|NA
CASSSPLELEQFF
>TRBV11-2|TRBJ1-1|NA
CASSDRGPEAFF
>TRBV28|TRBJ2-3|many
CASSLGGSTDTQYF
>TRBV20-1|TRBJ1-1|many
CSAELTQGFEAFF
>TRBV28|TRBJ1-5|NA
CASSYPGGGHQPQHF
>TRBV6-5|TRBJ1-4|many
CASSYSGQGNEKLFF
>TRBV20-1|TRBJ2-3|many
CSARDPGFTDTQYF
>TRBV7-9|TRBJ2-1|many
CASSVGTSGSYEQFF
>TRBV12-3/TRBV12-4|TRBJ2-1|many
CASSTTRFREGLFLYNEQFF
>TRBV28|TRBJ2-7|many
CASSLLGQGVYEQYF
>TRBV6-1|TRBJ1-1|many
CASSYVQNTEAFF
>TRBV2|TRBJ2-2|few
CASRPGYTNTGELFF
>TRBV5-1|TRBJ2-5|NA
CASSFSEDKTQYF
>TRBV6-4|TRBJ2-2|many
CASRLTRDTGELFF
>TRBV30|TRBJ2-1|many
CAWRRRGPVNEQFF
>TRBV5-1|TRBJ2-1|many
CASSNSRVHVIDNEQFF
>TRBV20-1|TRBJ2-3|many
CSASSSGNTDTQYF
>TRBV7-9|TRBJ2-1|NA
CASSELLSGGPGNEQFF
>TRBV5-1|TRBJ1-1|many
CASSLVSGQTEAFF
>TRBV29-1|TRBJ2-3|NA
CGGTGRTDTQYF
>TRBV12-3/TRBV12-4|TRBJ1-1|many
CASSLHENTEAFF
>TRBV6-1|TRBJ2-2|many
CASARTAFTGELFF
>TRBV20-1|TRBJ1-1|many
CSAPQTGNTEAFF
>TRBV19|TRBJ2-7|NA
CASSTPKQGNEQYF
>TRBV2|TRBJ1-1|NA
CASSARDSGTEAFF
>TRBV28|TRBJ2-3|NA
CASSEASGRVLGKDTQYF
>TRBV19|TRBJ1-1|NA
CASRPHRNTEAFF
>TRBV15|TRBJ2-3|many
CATSPTGLDTQYF
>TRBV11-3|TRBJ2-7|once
CASSSGLAGEQYF
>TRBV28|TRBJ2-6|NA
CASSLLTGGWTVANVLTF
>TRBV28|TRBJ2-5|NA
CASTSGGSGETQYF